This is a list of T cell receptor beta chains from one sample in a study of cytomegalovirus exposure and HLA in healthy donors. Repertoires were generated with immunoSEQ multiplex PCR, while TCRdb's copy carries only in-frame clones and drops some. The listing contains 200,000 or so clones. Specimen: PBMCs. The receptor set was obtained from a boy between 10 and 17 years old in good health and CMV-seronegative. The CDR3 runs from the conserved cysteine through the conserved F or W. The D gene is left open where the match is weak.

CDR3 | DNA | J | D | V
CASSFSGTGTDTQYF | TGTGCCAGCAGCTTTTCCGGGACAGGCACAGATACGCAGTATTTT | TRBJ2-3 | TRBD1 | TRBV7-9
CASRLRDSASYGSTF | TGTGCCAGCAGGCTCCGGGACAGTGCCAGCTATGGCTCCACCTTC | TRBJ1-2 | TRBD1 | TRBV2
CASSTSDSNYGYTF | TGTGCCAGCTCAACCTCGGACAGCAACTATGGCTACACCTTC | TRBJ1-2 | NA | TRBV18
CASSLAFSPGRTQYF | TGTGCCAGCAGCTTAGCTTTCTCCCCGGGTCGGACGCAGTATTTT | TRBJ2-3 | NA | TRBV7-2
CASSPISTGPYGYTF | TGTGCCAGCAGCCCGATTTCGACAGGCCCCTATGGCTACACCTTC | TRBJ1-2 | NA | TRBV7-9
CASSLSLAGGRGELFF | TGTGCCAGCAGCTTATCCCTAGCGGGGGGAAGGGGGGAGCTGTTTTTT | TRBJ2-2 | TRBD2 | TRBV7-2
CASSQEGGAGNTIYF | TGCGCCAGCAGCCAAGAGGGAGGGGCTGGAAACACCATATATTTT | TRBJ1-3 | NA | TRBV4-1
CASSPGDRGFTEAFF | TGTGCCAGCAGCCCCGGGGACAGGGGGTTCACTGAAGCTTTCTTT | TRBJ1-1 | TRBD1 | TRBV5-5
CARTDSYEQYF | TGTGCTCGGACAGACTCCTACGAGCAGTACTTC | TRBJ2-7 | NA | TRBV12-5
CASSQGWGNQPQHF | TGTGCCAGCAGCCAGGGGTGGGGCAATCAGCCCCAGCATTTT | TRBJ1-5 | NA | TRBV5-6
CAWSGDRFGGYTF | TGTGCCTGGAGTGGGGACAGGTTCGGTGGCTACACCTTC | TRBJ1-2 | TRBD1 | TRBV30
CASSDPGGLNIQYF | TGTGCCAGCAGCGACCCAGGGGGCCTGAACATTCAGTACTTC | TRBJ2-4 | TRBD1 | TRBV6-5
CSVGYTAGETQYF | TGCAGCGTTGGATATACTGCCGGAGAGACCCAGTACTTC | TRBJ2-5 | NA | TRBV29-1
CASSDTGAETQYF | TGTGCCAGCAGCGACACAGGGGCAGAGACCCAGTACTTC | TRBJ2-5 | TRBD1 | TRBV9